The text below deals with one T cell receptor (beta chain). The antigen this receptor binds is unknown. No clone much larger than this one lies a single base away; base qualities are absent. At diagnosis, tumor, uninvolved tumor-adjacent lung and peripheral blood were collected and then preserved as a mix of FFPE and fresh-frozen material. For TCR repertoire profiling, the blood samples were analyzed as peripheral blood mononuclear cells. The immunoSEQ Assay was used to sequence TCR beta CDR3 regions from DNA. Per the authors' processing: To compute T cell density, TCR beta template counts were normalized to usable DNA, which was estimated by amplifying housekeeping genes. Richness was estimated with the preseqR package, extrapolating to 400,000 templates for PBMC samples and 120,000 templates for tissue samples. Clonality was calculated as one minus Pielou's evenness. Differential abundance testing on productive amino-acid clonotypes, with a minimum total count of 5 and an alpha of 0.1, was used to identify tissue-enriched TCRs. The Jaccard Index and the Morisita Overlap Index were used to measure repertoire overlap between compartments. GLIPH grouped TCR beta CDR3s together with public tetramer-defined viral CDR3s, and a viral motif had to include at least three viral sequences and also show V-gene enrichment. Imported from immuneACCESS, the table was reduced by TCRdb to in-frame sequences with V and J called. These copies leave out some clones; in studies compared against another copy, an unresolved V gene accounts for under half, and the cause of the remainder is not known. Clone size and V and J calls were adopted from that table, with D and trimming inferred from the DNA. The sample includes 55,000 or so clones, with around three quarters observed a single time. The ten largest clones take up around 4% of the sample.

The data were taken from a study of T cells in localized non-small cell lung cancer (dated by TCRdb to 2020 to 2021). For the study in its entirety: The study examined T cell repertoires in 236 patients with early-stage NSCLC and compared tumors with uninvolved tumor-adjacent lungs. All 230 or so NSCLC patients in the cohort were treatment-naive and had localized lung tumors that were resected. NSCLC patients had a mean age of approximately 72 years, and 129 were male and 107 female.

What the research found in general, with its limitations: Multi-region tumor sequencing was not performed, so intratumor heterogeneity could not be excluded. Uninvolved tumor-adjacent lung showed the highest T cell clonality, higher than tumor, which suggests more focused antigenic responses in the uninvolved tumor-adjacent lung. Because the study design was exploratory, TCR variables were selected using unadjusted p-values without false-discovery rate correction. Of the top 100 tumor clones, a median of roughly 53 were detected in paired uninvolved adjacent lung; 28 were also among that lung's top 100. Longer overall survival was associated with higher blood T cell density, whereas shorter survival was associated with higher adjacent-lung clonality.

The sequence came from a woman between 35 and 70 years old with stage II lung adenocarcinoma. The sequences come from PBMCs, collected before any cancer treatment.

The nucleotide sequence is TGTGCCAGCAGGGTTAGCAATCAGCCCCAGCATTTT. This gives the protein CASRVSNQPQHF. The chain is assembled from TRBV28 and TRBJ1-5, with an unclear D gene assignment. From the cysteine up to the phenylalanine, the CDR3 has a length of 12 residues. Only the CDR3 DNA is retained, 36 bases long and in frame from the first base. CDR1 and CDR2, per the germline V gene, are MDHEN and SYDVKM. V is reduced by 6 bases and J by 0 bases, leaving a spacing of 3 bases between them. When the CDR3 is completed using the reference TRBV28 and TRBJ1-5 genes on either side, the full variable domain is DVKVTQSSRYLVKRTGEKVFLECVQDMDHENMFWYRQDPGLGLRLIYFSYDVKMKEKGDIPEGYSVSREKKERFSLILESASTNQTSMYLCASRVSNQPQHFGDGTRLSIL.